Detailed here is one TCR beta chain. The sample belongs to a study of T cell clones after liver transplantation. Using immunoSEQ multiplex PCR, the repertoire was profiled, and TCRdb retains in-frame clones only, with some absent. The table lists around 60,000 clones, about two thirds of them singletons. V was pared by 5 bases and J by 5 bases, with 2 bases of the junction left unmatched. This CDR3 is 13 amino acids long. The germline V gene has CDR1 SGHRS and CDR2 YFSETQ. The rearrangement uses TRBV5-1 and TRBJ2-1; 9 bases map to TRBD2. This clonotype was sampled from a human donor who received a liver transplant. The sequencing used CD4+ T cells from blood, collected before liver transplant. The CDR3 DNA reads as TGCGCCAGCAGGGCGGGGGGGAACAATGAGCAGTTCTTC. Translation gives CASRAGGNNEQFF. The variable domain in full, with the rest retrieved from reference TRBV5-1 and TRBJ2-1, is KAGVTQTPRYLIKTRGQQVTLSCSPISGHRSVSWYQQTPGQGLQFLFEYFSETQRNKGNFPGRFSGRQFSNSRSEMNVSTLELGDSALYLCASRAGGNNEQFFGPGTRLTVL.